This TCR beta chain emerged from a study of blood T cell repertoires in COVID-19. In the original workflow: Estimation of nucleated cell counts was performed using reference gene primer amplification. Here immunoSEQ multiplex PCR was the method, and the copy in TCRdb shows in-frame clones only, minus some. V and J calls and clone size follow that table, whereas D and trimming were derived from the DNA. This sample has some 290,000 clones; approximately 91% occur once, and the top ten carry 3.9%. Living in 24 US areas, the participants were between roughly 18 and 90 years of age. Clinical history as reported by participants underpinned cohort assignment. People in the exposed group encountered a COVID-19 case within 2 weeks before entering the study. The CDR3 loop spans 12 amino acids. V lost 10 bases to trimming and J lost 3 bases; unmatched junction nucleotides: 5. Germline values: CDR1 MDHEN, CDR2 SYDVKM.

V and J are TRBV28 and TRBJ1-2; 7 nucleotides align to TRBD1. The sequence came from a woman aged 30 to 39 who had been exposed to COVID-19. Sequencing input: PBMCs or T cells enriched from blood (not recorded which). CDR3 bases: TGTGCCAACTCGCAGGGGGACTATGGCTACACCTTC. Its translation: CANSQGDYGYTF.